These 28 T cell receptor beta chains were all obtained from the same sample, sequenced in a study of T cell responses to AZD1222 COVID-19 vaccine (dated by TCRdb to the early 2020s). This sample's time point label indicates: about 28 days (+/-7) after the second vaccine dose. Library prep was done by the immunoSEQ multiplex PCR assay. TCRdb mirrors the immuneACCESS table, restricted to in-frame sequences. Some clones are absent from its copies; in checked studies, under half trace to an unresolved V gene, and the reason for the others is unknown. This sample holds some 250,000 clones; around 92% were observed only once. Of the sample, around 0.57% falls within the top ten clones. The specimen comprised peripheral blood, sampled 28 days after the second AZD1222 dose. The receptor source for this set is an adult who received the AZD1222 COVID-19 vaccine.

This clone was detected only once. J is TRBJ2-7 and V is TRBV11-3, with a possible D match to TRBD2 (6 bases). Germline V gives CDR1 SGHNT, CDR2 YENEEA. Trimming took off 3 bases at V and 0 bases at J, with 12 bases between the two ends. The CDR3 loop spans 15 amino acids. The CDR3 region is CASSLSGGASYEQYF. CDR3 DNA: TGTGCCAGCAGCTTGAGCGGAGGGGCCTCCTACGAGCAGTACTTC.

This chain uses TRBV7-7 with TRBJ2-2; possibly TRBD2 for D (5 bases). Germline V gene data show CDR1 as SSHAT and CDR2 as FNYEAQ (reference sequence). CDR3 length equals 14 residues. Trimming cost V 1 base and J 6 bases, with 9 bases left between them. The CDR3 sequence: CASSLGTGAGELFF. As DNA, the CDR3 is TGTGCCAGCAGCTTAGGGACTGGGGCCGGGGAGCTGTTTTTT.

The V call is TRBV29-1, the J call TRBJ2-1, with D hard to call. V shed 7 bases and J shed 3 bases, with 7 bases lying between them. Germline V gene lookup returns CDR1 SQVTM and CDR2 ANQGSEA. This CDR3 region has 11 residues. The CDR3 DNA reads TGCAGCGGAAGTTTCTACAATGAGCAGTTCTTC. Translated, it gives CSGSFYNEQFF.

CDR3 protein: CASSLALGEQYF. The CDR3 DNA follows: TGTGCCAGCAGCTTAGCGTTGGGCGAGCAGTACTTC. The V gene is TRBV7-2, the J gene TRBJ2-7, with unresolved D. CDR3 length equals 12 residues. The V end lost 0 bases, the J end lost 6 bases, and 6 bases lay between the germline ends. Per germline, CDR1 SGHTA and CDR2 FQGNSA. Combining the CDR3 with reference TRBV7-2 and TRBJ2-7 gives the whole variable domain GAGVSQSPSNKVTEKGKDVELRCDPISGHTALYWYRQSLGQGLEFLIYFQGNSAPDKSGLPSDRFSAERTGGSVSTLTIQRTQQEDSAVYLCASSLALGEQYFGPGTRLTVT.

The gene calls are TRBV29-1 and TRBJ2-6, with D perhaps being TRBD1 or TRBD2 (5 bases each). Germline V gene data show CDR1 as SQVTM and CDR2 as ANQGSEA. Trimming removed 4 bases from V and 1 base from J, with 14 bases in between. This CDR3 region has 16 residues. The CDR3 protein is CSVAGTSLSGANVLTF. CDR3 sequence (DNA): TGCAGCGTTGCGGGGACCAGTCTATCTGGGGCCAACGTCCTGACTTTC.

This clone came up once. V and J are TRBV7-2 and TRBJ1-6; no definite D call. V was cut by 3 bases and J by 6 bases, with 15 bases left in between. The CDR3 has 16 residues. Looked up from germline, CDR1 is SGHTA and CDR2 is FQGNSA. Written as DNA, the CDR3 is TGTGCCAGCAGCTTTGGAGGGTGGAAAGCTAATTCACCCCTCCACTTT. Its translation is CASSFGGWKANSPLHF.

The gene calls are TRBV11-1 and TRBJ1-1; D uncertain. Trimming cost V 5 bases and J 1 base, with 11 bases left between them. The CDR3 runs to 14 residues. Germline lookup yields CDR1 SGHAT and CDR2 FQDESV (reference sequence). This chain's CDR3 is CASSPGRANTEAFF. The DNA for the CDR3 is TGTGCCAGCAGCCCCGGACGGGCGAACACTGAAGCTTTCTTT.

The rearrangement links TRBV7-2 to TRBJ2-2; 10 nucleotides align to TRBD2. Germline V CDR1 and CDR2: SGHTA, FQGNSA. The CDR3 is made up of 15 amino acids. The ends lost 5 bases at V and 4 bases at J; junction bases unmatched: 4. The CDR3 protein is CASSPSGSGTGELFF. Here the CDR3 DNA reads TGTGCCAGCAGCCCTAGCGGGAGTGGCACCGGGGAGCTGTTTTTT.

The V gene is TRBV25-1, the J gene TRBJ2-7; 7 bases are shared with TRBD1. The V gene's germline CDR1 is MGHDK and CDR2 SYGVNS. The CDR3 length is 15 residues. The trim removed 4 bases at V and 2 bases at J, leaving 8 bases unmatched. The CDR3 nucleotides read TGTGCCAGCAGTGTTCACCGGGACAGAGCCTACGAGCAGTACTTC. It yields the protein CASSVHRDRAYEQYF.

The chain uses TRBV28 and TRBJ1-1; TRBD1 aligns across 8 bases. The CDR3 covers 14 residues. The germline V gene encodes CDR1 MDHEN and CDR2 SYDVKM. The junction had 6 bases not matched to a gene; V was cut back by 3 bases and J by 6 bases. CDR3 nucleotide sequence: TGTGCCAGCAGTTTTGGACAGGGAGGGCCTGAAGCTTTCTTT. Encoded protein: CASSFGQGGPEAFF.

The chain joins TRBV7-2 to TRBJ2-1; D possibly corresponds to TRBD2 (6 bases). The germline gives CDR1 SGHTA, CDR2 FQGNSA. The CDR3 extends over 14 amino acids. The V and J ends lost 3 bases and 14 bases respectively, with 20 bases between them. DNA for the CDR3: TGTGCCAGCAGCTTGACAGTTGGAGGGGAAGAGGAGTTCTTC. Amino acid sequence: CASSLTVGGEEEFF.

The chain employs TRBV28 and TRBJ2-5, with 7 bases fitting TRBD2. V shed 3 bases, J shed 3 bases, and the junction held 4 bases outside the gene matches. Germline V gene lookup returns CDR1 MDHEN and CDR2 SYDVKM. The length of the CDR3 is 14 residues. CDR3 sequence reads: CASSLSLAEETQYF. CDR3 in DNA: TGTGCCAGCAGTTTGAGTCTAGCGGAAGAGACCCAGTACTTC. The full variable domain, in which reference TRBV28 and TRBJ2-5 provide the parts outside the CDR3, is DVKVTQSSRYLVKRTGEKVFLECVQDMDHENMFWYRQDPGLGLRLIYFSYDVKMKEKGDIPEGYSVSREKKERFSLILESASTNQTSMYLCASSLSLAEETQYFGPGTRLLVL.

This chain joins TRBV7-8 and TRBJ1-1; D gene unclear. Germline V gene data show CDR1 as SGHVS and CDR2 as FQNEAQ. Trimming removed 5 bases from V and 2 bases from J, with 9 bases in between. The CDR3 contains 13 residues. CDR3 nucleotide sequence: TGTGCCAGCAGCCCTACACCAAACACTGAAGCTTTCTTT. Its protein product is CASSPTPNTEAFF.

J is TRBJ2-3 and V is TRBV18, with 13 positions matching TRBD2. Germline lookup yields CDR1 KGHSH and CDR2 LQKENI. Germline trimming cut 3 bases from V and 2 bases from J; bases unmatched to any gene: 2. CDR3 size: 16 residues. The CDR3 DNA reads TGTGCCAGCTCACCGGGACTAGCGGGGCACACAGATACGCAGTATTTT. Encoded protein: CASSPGLAGHTDTQYF.

The rearrangement uses TRBV30 and TRBJ2-1; 9 nucleotides agree with TRBD2. The V gene end was trimmed by 2 bases and the J gene end by 9 bases; junction bases not matched to a gene: 5. This CDR3 is built from 13 residues. CDR1 is GTSNPN, CDR2 SVGIG, per germline (reference sequence). CDR3 DNA: TGTGCCTGGAGTCCGACTAGCGGCGGTGAGCAGTTCTTC. It is translated as CAWSPTSGGEQFF.

This chain joins TRBV7-9 and TRBJ1-6; D gene unclear. Germline V CDR1 and CDR2: SEHNR, FQNEAQ (reference sequence). V shed 1 base and J shed 6 bases, with 4 bases lying between them. The CDR3 sequence is 13 residues long. The chain's CDR3 is CASSLEGNSPLHF. The CDR3 DNA follows: TGTGCCAGCAGCTTAGAGGGTAATTCACCCCTCCACTTT.

The CDR3 DNA follows: TGTGCCACCAGTGACCCTCACCCCCCCGGGGAGCTGTTTTTT. Amino acids: CATSDPHPPGELFF. The rearrangement joins TRBV24-1 to TRBJ2-2; D is unresolved. CDR1 is KGHDR, CDR2 SFDVKD, per germline. The CDR3 extends over 14 amino acids. V was trimmed by 4 bases and J by 6 bases, leaving 11 bases between them.

This clone was seen just once. Germline and junction disagree at one end, which may indicate a read error. The genes are TRBV7-7 and TRBJ2-1; possibly TRBD1 for D (7 bases). The CDR3 totals 15 residues. The germline V gene encodes CDR1 SSHAT and CDR2 FNYEAQ (reference sequence). CDR3 bases: TGTGCTAGCAGCTTAATCGGGCAGGGGGGCGATGAGCAGTTCTTC. It is translated as CASSLIGQGGDEQFF.

The chain uses TRBV5-1 and TRBJ2-2, with D unclear. Germline CDR1 SGHRS, CDR2 YFSETQ. V lost 9 bases and J lost 2, with 14 bases in between. CDR3 length equals 14 residues. The CDR3 nucleotides are TGCGCCACCTCTTTCGTCGGAAACACCGGGGAGCTGTTTTTT. It is translated as CATSFVGNTGELFF.

This clone was counted a single time. The chain joins TRBV7-3 to TRBJ2-7; D perhaps matches TRBD2 (6 bases). The CDR3 has 15 residues. In germline, CDR1 is SGHTA, CDR2 FQGTGA. V was clipped by 6 bases and J by 4 bases, with 19 bases between them. CDR3 DNA: TGTGCCAGCAGGACCTCTAACAGCGGGCGGTACGAGCAGTACTTC. Translated: CASRTSNSGRYEQYF.

The genes are TRBV6-5 and TRBJ1-3; maybe TRBD1 (6 bases). Deletions cut 8 bases from V and 4 bases from J, with 12 bases between. The CDR3 consists of 13 residues. In germline, CDR1 is MNHEY, CDR2 SVGAGI. CDR3 DNA: TGTGCCAGCGGGGCGGGGGGCGGAAACACCATATATTTT. This encodes CASGAGGGNTIYF.

The chain joins TRBV28 to TRBJ1-6, with D possibly matching TRBD1 (5 bases). V lost 6 bases and J 8 bases, leaving 17 bases between the germline ends. The CDR3 consists of 15 residues. Germline CDR1 is MDHEN and CDR2 is SYDVKM. CDR3 residues: CASSPAARDYSPLHF. The DNA of the CDR3 is TGTGCCAGCAGCCCAGCGGCCAGGGACTATTCACCCCTCCACTTT.

This rearrangement joins TRBV10-3 to TRBJ1-1, with TRBD1 as a possible D gene (5 bases). Germline values: CDR1 ENHRY, CDR2 SYGVKD. The V end was cut by 0 bases, the J end by 5 bases, with 16 bases between. This CDR3 region has 16 residues. As DNA, the CDR3 is TGTGCCATCAGTGAGTCGTGGCTGGGGGGAGCAACTGAAGCTTTCTTT. Translation: CAISESWLGGATEAFF.

The chain couples TRBV2 to TRBJ2-3; D gene uncertain. Germline V gene data show CDR1 as SNHLY and CDR2 as FYNNEI. The CDR3 extends over 13 amino acids. V gave up 7 bases and J gave up 1 base, with 9 bases separating them. The CDR3 reads CASTYLGTDTQYF. CDR3 nucleotide sequence: TGTGCCAGCACCTATCTTGGCACAGATACGCAGTATTTT.

This sequence joins TRBV7-2 and TRBJ1-1, with D perhaps matching TRBD1 (5 bases). The CDR3 extends over 16 amino acids. The germline V gene encodes CDR1 SGHTA and CDR2 FQGNSA. V was pared by 2 bases and J by 1 base, with 14 bases between. CDR3 DNA: TGTGCCAGCAGCTTATACCCCCTGACAGCGAACACTGAAGCTTTCTTT. Its protein is CASSLYPLTANTEAFF.

The chain combines TRBV7-6 with TRBJ1-1, with 9 bases lining up with TRBD1. CDR1 and CDR2 (germline): SGHVS, FNYEAQ. V lost 3 bases to trimming and J lost 2 bases; unmatched junction nucleotides: 1. The CDR3 sequence is 14 residues long. For the CDR3, the DNA is TGTGCCAGCAGCTTGGACAGGGGAAACACTGAAGCTTTCTTT. It is translated as CASSLDRGNTEAFF.

The chain couples TRBV2 to TRBJ1-2; TRBD1 matches 10 bases. V gave up 4 bases and J gave up 7 bases; unmatched junction bases: 9. Per germline, CDR1 SNHLY and CDR2 FYNNEI. The CDR3 covers 15 residues. In DNA, the CDR3 is TGTGCCAGCAGTGTCATCGGGACAGGGGAAGGTGGCTACACCTTC. Translation: CASSVIGTGEGGYTF. The full variable domain, completed using reference TRBV2 and TRBJ1-2, is EPEVTQTPSHQVTQMGQEVILRCVPISNHLYFYWYRQILGQKVEFLVSFYNNEISEKSEIFDDQFSVERPDGSNFTLKIRSTKLEDSAMYFCASSVIGTGEGGYTFGSGTRLTVV.

This chain connects TRBV27 to TRBJ1-4; 10 bases fit TRBD1. V lost 8 bases, J lost 5 bases, and 14 bases stayed unmatched. Looked up from germline, CDR1 is MNHEY and CDR2 is SMNVEV (reference sequence). The CDR3 is 17 amino acids. The CDR3 DNA follows: TGTGCCAGCGGCCAAAGACAGGGGGCTCCTAAAAATGAAAAACTGTTTTTT. This gives the protein CASGQRQGAPKNEKLFF.